The 27 T cell receptor beta chains in this list originate from one sample, sequenced in a study of control samples from healthy donors and cancer patients. Generated by immunoSEQ multiplex PCR, the TCRdb table keeps only in-frame clones and is missing some. The sample contains about 170,000 clones, 88% of which appear only once. The source material was blood. The receptor source for this set is a woman aged 25-40 years in good health.

The V and J genes are TRBV6-1 and TRBJ2-7, with D possibly TRBD2 on 5 matching bases. Germline V CDR1 and CDR2: MNHNS, SASEGT. This CDR3 has 15 residues. With 0 bases removed from V and 4 bases from J, the gap between germline ends came to 13 bases. CDR3 sequence reads: CASSEAHSQRYEQYF. The CDR3 bases are TGTGCCAGCAGTGAAGCGCACTCTCAGCGGTACGAGCAGTACTTC.

Comments on this clone: Other DNA sequences of this sample code for an identical CDR3. V is TRBV20-1 and J is TRBJ1-2; D gene uncertain. The CDR3 has 11 residues. The germline V and J ends were trimmed by 0 bases and 4 bases, with 3 bases remaining between them. CDR1 and CDR2 from the germline V gene are DFQATT and SNEGSKA (reference sequence). The CDR3 protein is CSARDSYGYTF. Written as DNA, the CDR3 is TGCAGTGCTAGAGACAGCTATGGCTACACCTTC.

The chain joins TRBV15 to TRBJ1-6; 8 bases are shared with TRBD1. This CDR3 spans 13 amino acids. V dropped 9 bases and J dropped 6; count of bases not matched to a gene: 4. Germline values: CDR1 LNHNV, CDR2 YYDKDF (reference sequence). This chain's CDR3 is CATGTGVNSPLHF. DNA for the CDR3: TGTGCCACTGGGACAGGTGTTAATTCACCCCTCCACTTT. Variable domain in full (rest from reference TRBV15 and TRBJ1-6): DAMVIQNPRYQVTQFGKPVTLSCSQTLNHNVMYWYQQKSSQAPKLLFHYYDKDFNNEADTPDNFQSRRPNTSFCFLDIRSPGLGDTAMYLCATGTGVNSPLHFGNGTRLTVT.

The chain carries TRBV2 and TRBJ1-4; D gene unclear. This CDR3 is 13 amino acids long. Germline CDR1 SNHLY, CDR2 FYNNEI. V dropped 7 bases and J dropped 0 bases, with 6 bases sitting between them. The DNA of the CDR3 is TGTGCCAGCACCAGTTCAACTAATGAAAAACTGTTTTTT. This translates into CASTSSTNEKLFF.

The rearrangement links TRBV7-2 to TRBJ2-3; TRBD2 aligns across 8 bases. The trim removed 4 bases at V and 0 bases at J, leaving 0 bases unmatched. The CDR3 totals 14 residues. Germline CDR1 SGHTA, CDR2 FQGNSA. The CDR3 DNA reads as TGTGCCAGCAGCTCTAGCGGGAGCACAGATACGCAGTATTTT. It encodes CASSSSGSTDTQYF.

This sequence joins TRBV24-1 and TRBJ1-6; D is undetermined. The CDR3 covers 16 residues. Germline assignment: CDR1 KGHDR and CDR2 SFDVKD. Trimming took 5 bases from V and 0 from J, leaving 10 bases between them. The CDR3 DNA reads TGTGCCACCAGTGGGGTATTCGACTCCTATAATTCACCCCTCCACTTT. Encoded protein: CATSGVFDSYNSPLHF.

In its sample, this clone was seen once. V usage is TRBV14 and J usage is TRBJ2-3, with D perhaps TRBD2 (6 bases). The CDR3 consists of 17 residues. Germline-derived CDR1 and CDR2 are SGHDN and FVKESK. Trimming shortened V by 3 bases and J by 2 bases, and 18 bases separated the two germline ends. The CDR3 sequence: CASSHPARDSFTDTQYF. The CDR3 coding sequence is TGTGCCAGCAGCCACCCAGCCCGGGACTCCTTCACAGATACGCAGTATTTT.

V gene TRBV4-1 combines with J gene TRBJ1-2; D is undetermined. V lost 0 bases and J lost 4, with 21 bases in between. The CDR3 is 18 amino acids. The germline V gene encodes CDR1 MGHRA and CDR2 YSYEKL. The CDR3: CASSQDIGRSDNGYGYTF. CDR3 in DNA: TGCGCCAGCAGCCAAGATATAGGAAGGTCCGACAACGGCTATGGCTACACCTTC.

This clone was picked up one time. The chain carries TRBV3-1 (or the pseudogene TRBV3-2) and TRBJ1-2; 7 bases fit TRBD1. The CDR3 sequence is 19 residues long. Losses at the gene ends were 1 base for V and 5 bases for J; bases not matched to a gene: 19. CDR1 and CDR2 from the germline V gene are LGHDT and YNNKEL (reference sequence). CDR3 nucleotides: TGTGCCAGCAGCCAAGTGTTGGGGACAGCCCCAACAATAAGATATGGCTACACCTTC. Protein: CASSQVLGTAPTIRYGYTF.

CDR3 residues: CASNWRNTDTQYF. CDR3 nucleotide sequence: TGCGCCAGCAACTGGAGAAACACAGATACGCAGTATTTT. This chain joins TRBV5-1 and TRBJ2-3; unclear D gene. Germline CDR1 reads SGHRS; CDR2 reads YFSETQ. The V and J ends lost 6 bases and 2 bases respectively, with 10 bases between them. This CDR3 contains 13 residues.

This sequence joins TRBV7-9 and TRBJ2-1; D might be TRBD1 (5 bases). The V and J ends lost 5 bases and 8 bases respectively, with 10 bases between them. The germline V gene encodes CDR1 SEHNR and CDR2 FQNEAQ (reference sequence). CDR3 length: 12 amino acids. CDR3 coding DNA: TGTGCCAGCAGCCCCTGGGGCGATGAGCAGTTCTTC. It encodes CASSPWGDEQFF.

The chain employs TRBV6-6 and TRBJ1-2; unclear D gene. This CDR3 has 13 residues. V dropped 6 bases and J dropped 6 bases, with 14 bases sitting between them. The germline CDR1 and CDR2 sequences are MNHNY and SVGAGI (reference sequence). CDR3 nucleotide sequence: TGTGCCAGCAGCCCGGTAGGAGGAAATGGCTACACCTTC. Amino acids: CASSPVGGNGYTF.

The chain combines TRBV15 with TRBJ2-2, with D perhaps given as TRBD1 or TRBD2 (5 bases each). The germline CDR1 and CDR2 sequences are LNHNV and YYDKDF (reference sequence). This CDR3 has 13 amino acids. Trimming pared 5 bases from V and 4 bases from J, leaving 8 bases between. CDR3 nucleotides: TGTGCCACCAGCGGGGGATTCACCGGGGAGCTGTTTTTT. Its protein product is CATSGGFTGELFF.

This clone was counted once. CDR3 sequence reads: CASSQISPYEQYV. CDR3 DNA: TGTGCCAGCAGCCAAATATCCCCCTACGAGCAGTACGTC. The chain has TRBV3-1 (or the pseudogene TRBV3-2) and TRBJ2-7; D unclear. The CDR3 spans 13 residues. Germline CDR1 and CDR2: LGHDT and YNNKEL (reference sequence). Between the trimmed V and J ends, which lost 2 bases and 2 bases, there was a span of 7 bases.

The chain joins TRBV10-3 to TRBJ1-5; 9 positions match TRBD1. Germline-derived CDR1 and CDR2 are ENHRY and SYGVKD. J gave up 4 bases and V 9 bases, and 7 bases lay outside the gene matches. This CDR3 is 14 amino acids long. CDR3 sequence: CAIADRGGNQPQHF. The DNA for the CDR3 is TGTGCCATAGCGGACAGGGGAGGGAATCAGCCCCAGCATTTT.

This clone appeared a few times. The chain joins TRBV6-5 to TRBJ1-5, with D tentatively TRBD1 (5 bases). V was trimmed by 0 bases and J by 7 bases, leaving 13 bases between them. Germline V gene sequence: CDR1 MNHEY, CDR2 SVGAGI. This CDR3 comprises 15 residues. For the CDR3, the DNA is TGTGCCAGCAGTTACTCAAGGCCGCAGGGCCAGCCCCAGCATTTT. Translation: CASSYSRPQGQPQHF.

The chain combines TRBV30 with TRBJ1-5; no definite D call. V was clipped by 0 bases and J by 5 bases, with 11 bases between them. The CDR3 covers 14 residues. CDR1 is GTSNPN and CDR2 is SVGIG in the germline V gene (reference sequence). This chain's CDR3 is CAWSVGEYDQPQHF. CDR3 DNA sequence: TGTGCCTGGAGTGTCGGGGAATACGATCAGCCCCAGCATTTT.

The gene calls are TRBV2 and TRBJ2-3; D remains ambiguous. The CDR3 consists of 11 residues. The V gene lost 6 bases and the J gene lost 2 bases, with 3 bases spanning the gap. Germline CDR1 reads SNHLY; CDR2 reads FYNNEI. CDR3 loop: CASSDTDTQYF. CDR3 nucleotide sequence: TGTGCCAGCAGCGACACAGATACGCAGTATTTT.

This sequence joins TRBV6-1 and TRBJ1-2; D remains unclear. CDR3 length: 16 amino acids. V lost 1 base and J 8 bases, leaving 20 bases between the germline ends. Germline CDR1 MNHNS, CDR2 SASEGT. In nucleotides, the CDR3 is TGTGCCAGCAGTGAAGAAGGATGGTGGGCCGAGTCAGGCTACACCTTC. Its protein product is CASSEEGWWAESGYTF.

J is TRBJ2-5 and V is TRBV7-9, with D possibly TRBD1 on 6 matching bases. This CDR3 has 18 amino acids. Between the trimmed V and J ends, which lost 5 bases and 5 bases, there was a span of 27 bases. From germline, CDR1 is SEHNR and CDR2 FQNEAQ (reference sequence). The CDR3 nucleotides are TGTGCCAGCAGCCGAGACATCTTATACAGGGCGGGTAGGGAGACCCAGTACTTC. It codes for CASSRDILYRAGRETQYF.

V and J are TRBV10-1 and TRBJ2-5; D call uncertain. The germline CDR1 and CDR2 sequences are WNHNN and SYGVQD (reference sequence). Trimming took off 0 bases at V and 3 bases at J, with 11 bases between the two ends. This CDR3 is built from 15 residues. The CDR3 DNA is TGCGCCAGCAGTGAGTCCGAATGGGGTGAAGAGACCCAGTACTTC. It specifies CASSESEWGEETQYF.

This sequence joins TRBV27 and TRBJ2-7, with D tentatively TRBD2 (6 bases). There are 12 residues in the CDR3. Trimming took off 10 bases at V and 2 bases at J, with 12 bases between the two ends. Germline V gene lookup returns CDR1 MNHEY and CDR2 SMNVEV (reference sequence). CDR3 bases: TGTGCCATCGGGAGCAGCCCCTACGAGCAGTACTTC. It codes for CAIGSSPYEQYF.

This chain connects TRBV5-1 to TRBJ2-5; 7 bases align to TRBD1. Trimming cost V 0 bases and J 3 bases; bases outside gene matches: 8. Germline-derived CDR1 and CDR2 are SGHRS and YFSETQ. The CDR3 consists of 16 residues. CDR3: CASSLEIGTVEETQYF. The CDR3 DNA sequence: TGCGCCAGCAGCTTGGAGATCGGGACAGTTGAAGAGACCCAGTACTTC.

CDR3 nucleotide sequence: TGTGCCAGCAGTGAAAGTTCCCGACTAGTCGAGGATTCCCAGTACTTC. Translating it yields CASSESSRLVEDSQYF. This sequence joins TRBV2 and TRBJ2-5; D might be TRBD2 (6 bases). CDR1 is SNHLY, CDR2 FYNNEI, per germline. CDR3 length equals 16 residues. V lost 2 bases, J lost 9 bases, and 22 bases lay in between.

The chain links TRBV5-1 to TRBJ2-2; D is perhaps TRBD1 (6 bases). Trimming left V 4 bases short and J 0 bases short, with 13 bases between. The CDR3 has 16 residues. Germline lookup yields CDR1 SGHRS and CDR2 YFSETQ. The CDR3 DNA follows: TGCGCCAGCAGCCCGCAGCGGACAGCGAACACCGGGGAGCTGTTTTTT. Translation gives CASSPQRTANTGELFF. The full variable domain, rest sourced from reference TRBV5-1 and TRBJ2-2, is KAGVTQTPRYLIKTRGQQVTLSCSPISGHRSVSWYQQTPGQGLQFLFEYFSETQRNKGNFPGRFSGRQFSNSRSEMNVSTLELGDSALYLCASSPQRTANTGELFFGEGSRLTVL.

In nucleotides, the CDR3 is TGCGCCAGCAGCTTGACGGGGGGCGGGGAGCCCCAGCATTTT. It yields the protein CASSLTGGGEPQHF. This chain uses TRBV5-1 with TRBJ1-5; TRBD1 is a possible D gene (6 bases). The CDR3 covers 14 residues. Between the trimmed V and J ends, which lost 1 base and 8 bases, there was a span of 13 bases. The germline CDR1 and CDR2 sequences are SGHRS and YFSETQ.

J is TRBJ1-3 and V is TRBV7-9; no clear D gene. Trimming took 3 bases from V and 0 from J, leaving 18 bases between them. This CDR3 spans 18 amino acids. CDR1 SEHNR and CDR2 FQNEAQ come from the germline V gene (reference sequence). The CDR3 sequence: CASSFLEPFSHSGNTIYF. CDR3 DNA: TGTGCCAGCAGCTTTTTGGAACCTTTTTCGCACTCTGGAAACACCATATATTTT. Combining the CDR3 with reference TRBV7-9 and TRBJ1-3 gives the whole variable domain DTGVSQNPRHKITKRGQNVTFRCDPISEHNRLYWYRQTLGQGPEFLTYFQNEAQLEKSRLLSDRFSAERPKGSFSTLEIQRTEQGDSAMYLCASSFLEPFSHSGNTIYFGEGSWLTVV.